These 25 T cell receptor beta chains were sequenced from one sample in a study of memory CD8 T cells in hepatitis C reinfection. Sample time point: late/post reinfection, 12 to 24 weeks after detection. The sorted cells went straight to TCR sequencing with no prior in vitro expansion. This table comes from immunoSEQ multiplex PCR, and its TCRdb copy is limited to in-frame clones, with some not included. The sample contains some 46,000 clones, 75% to 90% of which appear only once. The specimen was naive CD8+ T cells sorted from blood. Receptors were obtained from a man aged 18 to 30 with hepatitis C virus infection.

This chain uses TRBV6-5 with TRBJ2-5; D is perhaps TRBD2 (7 bases). This CDR3 has 16 residues. Germline lookup yields CDR1 MNHEY and CDR2 SVGAGI. The V end was cut by 2 bases, the J end by 0 bases, with 13 bases between. CDR3 residues: CASSYGRGLYQETQYF. CDR3 coding DNA: TGTGCCAGCAGTTACGGGCGGGGGCTGTACCAAGAGACCCAGTACTTC.

The V gene is TRBV6-1, the J gene TRBJ1-2; D is perhaps TRBD1 (5 bases). Trimming cost V 1 base and J 8 bases, with 17 bases left between them. Germline lookup yields CDR1 MNHNS and CDR2 SASEGT. The CDR3 is 15 residues long. CDR3 sequence reads: CASSEDPWGDWGYTF. In nucleotides, the CDR3 is TGTGCCAGCAGTGAAGACCCTTGGGGGGATTGGGGCTACACCTTC.

This clone was recorded only once. This chain links TRBV7-9 with TRBJ2-7; 7 bases line up with TRBD2. The CDR3 loop spans 13 amino acids. V shed 7 bases and J 1 base; nucleotides not matched to a gene: 4. CDR1 is SEHNR and CDR2 is FQNEAQ in the germline V gene (reference sequence). The CDR3 protein is CASTPGGSYEQYF. DNA for the CDR3: TGTGCCAGCACCCCCGGGGGGTCCTACGAGCAGTACTTC.

This chain uses TRBV11-2 with TRBJ1-1; 12 bases agree with TRBD1. J was trimmed by 2 bases and V by 1 base; bases with no gene match: 5. The CDR3 consists of 17 residues. The V gene's germline CDR1 is SGHAT and CDR2 FQNNGV. The CDR3 DNA reads as TGTGCCAGCAGCTTAGTGGGACAGGGGGCAGTCAACACTGAAGCTTTCTTT. Amino acid sequence: CASSLVGQGAVNTEAFF.

In this sample, this clone turned up once. The genes are TRBV4-3 and TRBJ2-3; D is ambiguous. Germline V gene sequence: CDR1 LGHNA, CDR2 YSLEER. V lost 2 bases, J lost 0 bases, and 18 bases lay in between. This CDR3 has 18 residues. CDR3 sequence reads: CASSQKKSPGPSTDTQYF. The CDR3 nucleotides are TGCGCCAGCAGCCAAAAAAAGTCCCCGGGTCCTAGCACAGATACGCAGTATTTT.

This chain joins TRBV4-3 and TRBJ2-3; D not certain. The CDR3 sequence is 14 residues long. The V end was cut by 0 bases, the J end by 4 bases, with 8 bases between. CDR1 LGHNA and CDR2 YSLEER come from the germline V gene. The CDR3 sequence is CASSQDYHSDTQYF. The CDR3 nucleotides read TGCGCCAGCAGCCAAGATTACCACTCAGATACGCAGTATTTT.

The V call is TRBV11-3, the J call TRBJ2-1; TRBD1 matches 11 bases. The CDR3 has 14 residues. Unmatched junction bases numbered 4, after V lost 5 bases and J lost 7 bases. Germline assignment: CDR1 SGHNT and CDR2 YENEEA. CDR3: CASSPGTGGNEQFF. DNA for the CDR3: TGTGCCAGCAGCCCCGGGACAGGGGGGAATGAGCAGTTCTTC.

V and J are TRBV28 and TRBJ2-7, with 11 bases matching TRBD1. The CDR3 length is 17 residues. V was pared by 4 bases and J by 4 bases, with 12 bases of the junction left unmatched. Germline-derived CDR1 and CDR2 are MDHEN and SYDVKM. CDR3 protein: CASSSHLGTGGWYEQYV. CDR3 DNA sequence: TGTGCCAGCAGTTCCCACCTAGGGACAGGGGGGTGGTACGAGCAGTACGTC.

The chain combines TRBV29-1 with TRBJ2-2; TRBD2 aligns across 13 bases. This CDR3 is 16 amino acids long. The V gene end was trimmed by 7 bases and the J gene end by 0 bases; junction bases not matched to a gene: 5. Per the germline V gene, CDR1 is SQVTM and CDR2 is ANQGSEA. The CDR3 DNA sequence: TGCAGCGCTCTACTAGCGGGGGGGACGAACACCGGGGAGCTGTTTTTT. It translates to CSALLAGGTNTGELFF.

The gene calls are TRBV5-1 and TRBJ2-3; no definite D call. The germline V gene encodes CDR1 SGHRS and CDR2 YFSETQ. The CDR3 contains 16 residues. Trimming stripped 4 bases from V and 6 bases from J, with 21 bases between. The CDR3 is CASSASRAPWADTQYF. The CDR3 bases are TGCGCCAGCAGCGCTTCGCGCGCACCCTGGGCGGATACGCAGTATTTT.

In nucleotides, the CDR3 is TGTGCCAGCAGCGTAGCCAGTGGAAACACCATATATTTT. Its translation: CASSVASGNTIYF. This chain uses TRBV9 with TRBJ1-3; no definite D call. Germline CDR1 and CDR2: SGDLS and YYNGEE. V shed 0 bases and J shed 3 bases, with 4 bases lying between them. The CDR3 is made up of 13 amino acids.

This rearrangement joins TRBV5-6 to TRBJ1-6, with 10 bases identical to TRBD1. Germline V gives CDR1 SGHDT, CDR2 YYEEEE. V lost 4 bases to trimming and J lost 3 bases; unmatched junction nucleotides: 7. The CDR3 runs to 17 residues. This CDR3 is CASSVPTGGLYNSPLHF. The DNA of the CDR3 is TGTGCCAGCAGCGTACCGACAGGGGGCCTCTATAATTCACCCCTCCACTTT.

The chain carries TRBV4-1 and TRBJ1-6; possible D gene TRBD1, 5 bases. CDR3 length: 17 amino acids. V dropped 2 bases and J dropped 8 bases, with 19 bases sitting between them. The germline CDR1 and CDR2 sequences are MGHRA and YSYEKL. The CDR3 DNA sequence: TGCGCCAGCAGCCAATTAACGACGGGAGGGGCTTATTCACCCCTCCACTTT. Its protein is CASSQLTTGGAYSPLHF.

This clone came up once. This chain uses TRBV29-1 with TRBJ2-1, with unresolved D. The germline V gene encodes CDR1 SQVTM and CDR2 ANQGSEA. The CDR3 has 15 amino acids. Trimming took 1 base from V and 6 from J, leaving 16 bases between them. The CDR3 region is CSVEGPQKSVNEQFF. CDR3 coding DNA: TGCAGCGTTGAAGGGCCTCAGAAATCAGTCAATGAGCAGTTCTTC.

The V and J genes are TRBV7-6 and TRBJ2-5; TRBD2 matches 7 bases. The J segment lost 7 bases and the V segment lost 1 base, leaving 9 bases of the junction unmatched. Germline V CDR1 and CDR2: SGHVS, FNYEAQ. The CDR3 extends over 15 amino acids. This CDR3 reads CASSLVGAGDPTQYF. CDR3 bases: TGTGCCAGCAGCTTAGTCGGGGCGGGGGACCCGACCCAGTACTTC.

This chain joins TRBV6-6 and TRBJ2-1; D possibly corresponds to TRBD2 (5 bases). Germline CDR1 is MNHNY and CDR2 is SVGAGI (reference sequence). The CDR3 runs to 15 residues. V gave up 4 bases and J gave up 7 bases, with 17 bases separating them. The DNA for the CDR3 is TGTGCCAGCAGTTTGGGCGGAGGTAGTCCGAATGAGCAGTTCTTC. Translating it yields CASSLGGGSPNEQFF.

V gene TRBV7-7 combines with J gene TRBJ2-3, with 8 bases identical to TRBD2. This CDR3 spans 14 amino acids. V shed 5 bases and J 2 bases; nucleotides not matched to a gene: 3. Germline V lookup: CDR1 SSHAT, CDR2 FNYEAQ (reference sequence). Here the CDR3 DNA reads TGTGCCAGCAGCGAGGGACTAGACACAGATACGCAGTATTTT. Translation: CASSEGLDTDTQYF.

The V and J genes are TRBV9 and TRBJ2-7; 7 bases map to TRBD1. The CDR3 covers 14 residues. CDR1 and CDR2 (germline): SGDLS, YYNGEE. V shed 3 bases and J 0 bases; nucleotides not matched to a gene: 3. CDR3 sequence (DNA): TGTGCCAGCAGCGCACAGGGGAGCTCCTACGAGCAGTACTTC. Residues: CASSAQGSSYEQYF.

V and J are TRBV7-9 and TRBJ2-5; TRBD1 agrees at 9 bases. The germline V gene encodes CDR1 SEHNR and CDR2 FQNEAQ (reference sequence). V dropped 5 bases and J dropped 4; count of bases not matched to a gene: 8. The CDR3 length is 15 residues. CDR3 DNA sequence: TGTGCCAGCAGCCCCGGGACAGGGAGGGTAGAGACCCAGTACTTC. This codes for CASSPGTGRVETQYF.

This chain connects TRBV15 to TRBJ2-5; D not resolved. The J call is uncertain, as TRBJ2-7 better fits the DNA end. CDR3 size: 14 residues. The germline V gene encodes CDR1 LNHNV and CDR2 YYDKDF (reference sequence). CDR3 amino acids: CATSREGISYEQYF. In nucleotides, the CDR3 is TGTGCCACCAGCAGAGAGGGCATTTCCTACGAGCAGTACTTC.

The V gene is TRBV28, the J gene TRBJ2-3; D remains ambiguous. This CDR3 is built from 17 residues. Germline V gene sequence: CDR1 MDHEN, CDR2 SYDVKM. Trimming shortened V by 4 bases and J by 5 bases, and 22 bases separated the two germline ends. CDR3 DNA sequence: TGTGCCAGCAGTTCCGTTTCGGCTCTCGGAGACCAAGATACGCAGTATTTT. This translates into CASSSVSALGDQDTQYF.

This clone was seen a single time. This rearrangement joins TRBV6-1 to TRBJ2-7; D ambiguous. CDR3 length equals 14 residues. Deletions cut 5 bases from V and 2 bases from J, with 13 bases between. CDR1 and CDR2 (germline): MNHNS, SASEGT. The CDR3, as DNA: TGTGCCAGCAGTTCCGACCCTGGGGCCTACGAGCAGTACGTC. Protein product: CASSSDPGAYEQYV.

This clone appeared a single time. V is TRBV10-3 and J is TRBJ2-7; D not certain. CDR3 length: 15 amino acids. Germline V lookup: CDR1 ENHRY, CDR2 SYGVKD. V was shortened by 3 bases and J by 2 bases, with 14 bases between the two germline ends. The CDR3 reads CAISDIRVNPYEQYF. The CDR3 nucleotides are TGTGCCATCAGTGATATCCGGGTGAACCCCTACGAGCAGTACTTC.

The V gene is TRBV2, the J gene TRBJ2-1, with 12 bases identical to TRBD2. The V and J ends lost 6 bases and 5 bases, in that order; junction bases with no gene match: 5. This CDR3 has 15 residues. Looked up from germline, CDR1 is SNHLY and CDR2 is FYNNEI. CDR3 amino acids: CASSQLAGGDNEQFF. The CDR3 nucleotides read TGTGCCAGCAGCCAACTAGCGGGAGGCGACAATGAGCAGTTCTTC. The full variable domain, its missing parts supplied by reference TRBV2 and TRBJ2-1, is EPEVTQTPSHQVTQMGQEVILRCVPISNHLYFYWYRQILGQKVEFLVSFYNNEISEKSEIFDDQFSVERPDGSNFTLKIRSTKLEDSAMYFCASSQLAGGDNEQFFGPGTRLTVL.

The CDR3 loop is CASSPQGASYEQYF. The CDR3 DNA reads as TGTGCCAGCAGTCCACAGGGGGCGTCCTACGAGCAGTACTTC. The genes are TRBV27 and TRBJ2-7; 9 positions match TRBD1. J lost 1 base, V lost 5 bases, and 3 bases had no gene match. CDR3 length: 14 amino acids. Germline CDR1 is MNHEY and CDR2 is SMNVEV (reference sequence).